Listed below are T cell receptor beta chains from one sample, sequenced in a study of T cell changes during pregnancy in multiple sclerosis. Repertoires were generated with immunoSEQ multiplex PCR, while TCRdb's copy carries only in-frame clones and drops some. The sample has under 95,000 clones, 91% seen once. The material was peripheral blood, obtained after pregnancy. The receptors derive from a female donor in good health, enrolled as a control in a pregnancy study. Both conserved end residues are part of each CDR3. The order of the fields is D gene, V gene, clone size, CDR3 length, J gene, CDR3 DNA, CDR3 protein. A D gene is named only where the DNA matches it firmly. Some rows have no size entry. The others give once, few or many, or a class for an expanded clone.

d_gene: TRBD2
v_gene: TRBV29-1
abundance: NA
len: 12
j_gene: TRBJ2-5
CDR3nt: TGCAGCGTTGGGGAGGGTCGGGAGACCCAGTACTTC
CDR3aa: CSVGEGRETQYF

d_gene: TRBD1
v_gene: TRBV27
abundance: NA
len: 14
j_gene: TRBJ1-6
CDR3nt: TGTGCCAGCAGTTGGGACAGGGTAGGGTCACCCCTCCACTTT
CDR3aa: CASSWDRVGSPLHF

d_gene: NA
v_gene: TRBV29-1
abundance: few
len: 13
j_gene: TRBJ1-2
CDR3nt: TGCAGCGTTGAAGTTCAGGGTTATGGTGGCTACACCTTC
CDR3aa: CSVEVQGYGGYTF

d_gene: NA
v_gene: TRBV4-3
abundance: NA
len: 14
j_gene: TRBJ1-2
CDR3nt: TGCGCCAGCAGCCAAGAGCAGGTTGGCTATGGCTACACCTTC
CDR3aa: CASSQEQVGYGYTF

d_gene: NA
v_gene: TRBV19
abundance: NA
len: 15
j_gene: TRBJ1-2
CDR3nt: TGTGCCAGTCGGGAACGGACGGTAGCTAACTATGGCTACACCTTC
CDR3aa: CASRERTVANYGYTF

d_gene: TRBD2
v_gene: TRBV18
abundance: NA
len: 17
j_gene: TRBJ2-7
CDR3nt: TGTGCCAGCTCACCATTCGGGCTAGCGGGGAGCTCCTACGAGCAGTACTTC
CDR3aa: CASSPFGLAGSSYEQYF

d_gene: NA
v_gene: TRBV4-2
abundance: NA
len: 15
j_gene: TRBJ1-4
CDR3nt: TGTGCCAGCAGCCCCAGCGCAGGGAAATCGTCGAAACTGTTTTTT
CDR3aa: CASSPSAGKSSKLFF

d_gene: NA
v_gene: TRBV6-6
abundance: NA
len: 15
j_gene: TRBJ1-5
CDR3nt: TGTGCCAGTAGTCGTGGAGGGAACAGCAATCAGCCCCAGCATTTT
CDR3aa: CASSRGGNSNQPQHF

d_gene: NA
v_gene: TRBV5-8
abundance: NA
len: 16
j_gene: TRBJ1-5
CDR3nt: TGTGCCAGCAGGGGGGGGACAACTCATAGCAATCAGCCCCAGCATTTT
CDR3aa: CASRGGTTHSNQPQHF

d_gene: TRBD1
v_gene: TRBV7-2
abundance: NA
len: 15
j_gene: TRBJ2-5
CDR3nt: TGTGCCAGCAGCCGCGGGTCAGGGGGCTCGATGACCCAGTACTTC
CDR3aa: CASSRGSGGSMTQYF

d_gene: NA
v_gene: TRBV7-2
abundance: NA
len: 13
j_gene: TRBJ2-5
CDR3nt: TGTGCCAGCACTGCCCGGGGACAAGAGACCCAGTACTTC
CDR3aa: CASTARGQETQYF

d_gene: NA
v_gene: TRBV5-1
abundance: NA
len: 15
j_gene: TRBJ1-4
CDR3nt: TGCGCCAGCAGCTTGGAACAGGGCCCCTTTGAAAAACTGTTTTTT
CDR3aa: CASSLEQGPFEKLFF

d_gene: NA
v_gene: TRBV11-2
abundance: NA
len: 15
j_gene: TRBJ1-1
CDR3nt: TGTGCCAGCAGCTTGGGGGGGAGAATGAACACTGAAGCTTTCTTT
CDR3aa: CASSLGGRMNTEAFF

d_gene: NA
v_gene: TRBV19
abundance: NA
len: 12
j_gene: TRBJ1-2
CDR3nt: TGTGCCAGTAAGGACGGGGTAGGAGGCTACACCTTC
CDR3aa: CASKDGVGGYTF

d_gene: TRBD1
v_gene: TRBV7-7
abundance: NA
len: 15
j_gene: TRBJ2-1
CDR3nt: TGTGCTAGCAGCTTAGGGACAGCGAGCTACAATGAGCAGTTCTTC
CDR3aa: CASSLGTASYNEQFF

d_gene: NA
v_gene: TRBV10-3
abundance: NA
len: 14
j_gene: TRBJ1-1
CDR3nt: TGTGCCATCAGTGATATCCCGCACGTAGCTGAAGCTTTCTTT
CDR3aa: CAISDIPHVAEAFF

d_gene: NA
v_gene: TRBV27
abundance: NA
len: 15
j_gene: TRBJ1-6
CDR3nt: TGTGCCAGCAGTTTTCAGGCCACGCCGAATTCACCCCTCCACTTT
CDR3aa: CASSFQATPNSPLHF

d_gene: NA
v_gene: TRBV4-3
abundance: NA
len: 15
j_gene: TRBJ1-2
CDR3nt: TGCGCCAGCAGCCAAGGTTTGGCAGGGCGTGCTGGCTACACCTTC
CDR3aa: CASSQGLAGRAGYTF

d_gene: NA
v_gene: TRBV7-6
abundance: NA
len: 15
j_gene: TRBJ2-2
CDR3nt: TGTGCCAGCAACGCTCAGGGTTCGAACACCGGGGAGCTGTTTTTT
CDR3aa: CASNAQGSNTGELFF

d_gene: NA
v_gene: TRBV28
abundance: NA
len: 13
j_gene: TRBJ2-3
CDR3nt: TGTGCCAGCAGTTTAAGGTACAGGGATACGCAGTATTTT
CDR3aa: CASSLRYRDTQYF

d_gene: TRBD2
v_gene: TRBV15
abundance: NA
len: 21
j_gene: TRBJ2-5
CDR3nt: TGTGCCACCAGCTCCTCCTTAATGGGGAGCGGGGGGCTCTCTCGCAGGGGGACCCAGTACTTC
CDR3aa: CATSSSLMGSGGLSRRGTQYF

d_gene: NA
v_gene: TRBV7-9
abundance: NA
len: 16
j_gene: TRBJ2-3
CDR3nt: TGTGCCAGCAGCATACGGTTGGGGGCTGGCACAGATACGCAGTATTTT
CDR3aa: CASSIRLGAGTDTQYF

d_gene: TRBD1
v_gene: TRBV4-2
abundance: NA
len: 17
j_gene: TRBJ1-1
CDR3nt: TGTGCCAGCAGCCAAGGAAGGAGGGTTACAGGGGGCACTGAAGCTTTCTTT
CDR3aa: CASSQGRRVTGGTEAFF

d_gene: TRBD1
v_gene: TRBV2
abundance: NA
len: 16
j_gene: TRBJ2-5
CDR3nt: TGTGCCAGCACTTCCCTAATGGGACAGTTCCAAGAGACCCAGTACTTC
CDR3aa: CASTSLMGQFQETQYF